A single sample is the source of the 8 T cell receptor beta chains below, sequenced in a study of T cell responses to AZD1222 COVID-19 vaccine. The repertoire was sequenced with immunoSEQ multiplex PCR; TCRdb's copy has only in-frame clones and lacks some. Here the sample spans about 99,000 clones, around 91% being singletons. This specimen was peripheral blood, taken on day 0 of AZD1222 vaccination. These receptors were obtained from an adult in good health.

This sequence joins TRBV7-6 and TRBJ1-3; 8 bases are a match to TRBD1. The junction had 5 bases not matched to a gene; V was cut back by 7 bases and J by 0 bases. In germline, CDR1 is SGHVS, CDR2 FNYEAQ. This CDR3 spans 15 amino acids. CDR3 sequence (DNA): TGTGCCAGCACCCGAGGACAGGGCTCTGGAAACACCATATATTTT. It translates to CASTRGQGSGNTIYF.

V usage is TRBV28 and J usage is TRBJ2-7; possible D gene TRBD2, 5 bases. CDR1 and CDR2 (germline): MDHEN, SYDVKM. The CDR3 spans 14 residues. Trimming took off 5 bases at V and 3 bases at J, with 14 bases between the two ends. CDR3 bases: TGTGCCAGCAGTCCCGAGGGAAGCCTCTACGAGCAGTACTTC. As protein: CASSPEGSLYEQYF.

The V gene is TRBV18, the J gene TRBJ1-5, with no clear D. The CDR3 covers 13 residues. V shed 3 bases and J shed 5 bases, with 8 bases lying between them. Germline V gives CDR1 KGHSH, CDR2 LQKENI. CDR3 residues: CASSPALDQPQHF. Here the CDR3 DNA reads TGTGCCAGCTCACCTGCGTTGGATCAGCCCCAGCATTTT.

J is TRBJ1-2 and V is TRBV2; tentatively, D is TRBD1 (6 bases). CDR1 SNHLY and CDR2 FYNNEI come from the germline V gene. V was shortened by 9 bases and J by 1 base, with 9 bases between the two germline ends. The CDR3 totals 12 residues. The CDR3 DNA reads TGTGCCAGTCAACAGGGTAACTATGGCTACACCTTC. It translates to CASQQGNYGYTF.

The count of this clone is one. The CDR3 DNA reads as TGTGCCAGCAGCTTAATCAGGGGGCCCTACGAGCAGTACTTC. Translated: CASSLIRGPYEQYF. This chain links TRBV11-1 with TRBJ2-7; TRBD1 agrees at 8 bases. CDR1 and CDR2 (germline): SGHAT, FQDESV (reference sequence). The CDR3 has 14 residues. The trim removed 2 bases at V and 2 bases at J, leaving 2 bases unmatched.

There are a few counts of this clone. CDR3 sequence reads: CASSSRTPYNEQFF. CDR3 bases: TGTGCCAGCAGTTCCCGGACCCCGTACAATGAGCAGTTCTTC. The chain links TRBV2 to TRBJ2-1, with D unclear. CDR1 is SNHLY, CDR2 FYNNEI, per germline. This CDR3 is 14 amino acids long. With 5 bases removed from V and 4 bases from J, the gap between germline ends came to 12 bases.

The rearrangement uses TRBV6-5 and TRBJ1-1, with unresolved D. The CDR3 covers 14 residues. Deletions cut 5 bases from V and 3 bases from J, with 13 bases between. CDR1 is MNHEY, CDR2 SVGAGI, per germline. CDR3 coding DNA: TGTGCCAGCAGTACAACTTCTTCGTACACTGAAGCTTTCTTT. It is translated as CASSTTSSYTEAFF.

The CDR3 loop is CATSRRGLASDTQYF. In nucleotides, the CDR3 is TGTGCCACCAGCAGGCGGGGACTAGCTTCAGATACGCAGTATTTT. The V gene is TRBV15, the J gene TRBJ2-3; the match to TRBD2 covers 9 bases. Per germline, CDR1 LNHNV and CDR2 YYDKDF (reference sequence). CDR3 length: 15 residues. V lost 3 bases to trimming and J lost 4 bases; unmatched junction nucleotides: 5.